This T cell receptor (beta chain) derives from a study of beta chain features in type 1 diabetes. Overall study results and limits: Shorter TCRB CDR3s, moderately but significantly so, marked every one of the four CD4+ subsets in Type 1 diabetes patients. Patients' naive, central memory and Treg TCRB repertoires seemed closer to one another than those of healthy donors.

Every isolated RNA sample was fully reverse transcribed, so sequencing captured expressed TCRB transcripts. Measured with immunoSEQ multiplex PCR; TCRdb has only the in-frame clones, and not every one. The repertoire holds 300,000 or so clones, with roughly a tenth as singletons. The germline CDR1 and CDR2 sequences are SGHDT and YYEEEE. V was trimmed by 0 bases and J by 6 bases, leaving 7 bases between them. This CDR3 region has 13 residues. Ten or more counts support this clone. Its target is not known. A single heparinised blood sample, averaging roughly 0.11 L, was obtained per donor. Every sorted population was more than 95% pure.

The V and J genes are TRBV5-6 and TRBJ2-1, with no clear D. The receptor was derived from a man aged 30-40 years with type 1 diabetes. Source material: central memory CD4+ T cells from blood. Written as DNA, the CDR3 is TGTGCCAGCAGCTTGGGACGAGGCAATGAGCAGTTCTTC. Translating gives CASSLGRGNEQFF. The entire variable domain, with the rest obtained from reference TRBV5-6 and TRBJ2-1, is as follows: DAGVTQSPTHLIKTRGQQVTLRCSPKSGHDTVSWYQQALGQGPQFIFQYYEEEERQRGNFPDRFSGHQFPNYSSELNVNALLLGDSALYLCASSLGRGNEQFFGPGTRLTVL.